Each of the 19 T cell receptor beta chains below was sequenced from the same sample in a study of monozygotic twins with inflammatory bowel disease (dated by TCRdb to about 2019). The method behind the library was 5' RACE. Sequencing used an Illumina HiSeq 2500. Reprocessed by TCRdb, the reads give a single entry per CDR3 protein sequence, without DNA. The record for this sample contains over 100,000 distinct CDR3 sequences. Around 11% of the sample lies in the top ten. The material sequenced was blood. Source of these receptors: a human donor with ulcerative colitis or Crohn's disease, or a healthy co-twin of an affected twin (not recorded which).

The gene calls are TRBV11-3 and TRBJ2-2; TCRdb picks TRBD1, but there is no DNA to check that call. Germline CDR1 is SGHNT and CDR2 is YENEEA. The CDR3 contains 14 residues. CDR3 amino acids: CATRQVALAGELFF.

The chain links TRBV7-9 to TRBJ2-5; lacking DNA, the TRBD2 call made by TCRdb goes unchecked. The germline CDR1 and CDR2 sequences are SEHNR and FQNEAQ (reference sequence). The CDR3 is made up of 13 amino acids. CDR3 protein: CASSLLAEGYQYF. Supplemented by reference TRBV7-9 and TRBJ2-5, the full variable domain reads DTGVSQNPRHKITKRGQNVTFRCDPISEHNRLYWYRQTLGQGPEFLTYFQNEAQLEKSRLLSDRFSAERPKGSFSTLEIQRTEQGDSAMYLCASSLLAEGYQYFGPGTRLLVL.

The chain is built from TRBV18 and TRBJ1-6; as DNA is missing, the TRBD1 call by TCRdb cannot be tested. CDR3 length equals 16 residues. In germline, CDR1 is KGHSH, CDR2 LQKENI. CDR3 sequence: CASSPRGSFVNSPLHF. Combining the CDR3 with reference TRBV18 and TRBJ1-6 gives the whole variable domain NAGVMQNPRHLVRRRGQEARLRCSPMKGHSHVYWYRQLPEEGLKFMVYLQKENIIDESGMPKERFSAEFPKEGPSILRIQQVVRGDSAAYFCASSPRGSFVNSPLHFGNGTRLTVT.

This rearrangement joins TRBV5-6 to TRBJ2-1; checking the TCRdb D call of TRBD1 is not possible without DNA. CDR1 and CDR2 from the germline V gene are SGHDT and YYEEEE. This CDR3 spans 18 amino acids. CDR3 in amino acids: CASSFRDSHLSSYNEQFF.

The genes are TRBV5-6 and TRBJ2-3; the D gene TCRdb calls, TRBD1, cannot be checked with no DNA. This CDR3 spans 17 amino acids. Germline values: CDR1 SGHDT, CDR2 YYEEEE. The CDR3 sequence is CASSSYWGQGFVDTQYF.

The chain carries TRBV6-1 and TRBJ2-5; TCRdb gives TRBD1 as the D gene, but with no DNA this cannot be confirmed. The CDR3 consists of 15 residues. CDR1 is MNHNS and CDR2 is SASEGT in the germline V gene. The CDR3 spells CASRPWAGGQETQYF.

This chain connects TRBV5-1 to TRBJ1-1; TCRdb's D call of TRBD1 is untestable without DNA. This CDR3 is built from 16 residues. The V gene's germline CDR1 is SGHRS and CDR2 YFSETQ. The CDR3 loop reads CASSLQGDIMNTEAFF. Full variable domain (rest looked up from reference TRBV5-1 and TRBJ1-1): KAGVTQTPRYLIKTRGQQVTLSCSPISGHRSVSWYQQTPGQGLQFLFEYFSETQRNKGNFPGRFSGRQFSNSRSEMNVSTLELGDSALYLCASSLQGDIMNTEAFFGQGTRLTVV.

The CDR3 sequence: CASSFHRSDQPQHF. The chain joins TRBV5-5 to TRBJ1-5. Germline CDR1 SGHKS, CDR2 YYEKEE (reference sequence). This CDR3 has 14 amino acids.

This sequence joins TRBV20-1 and TRBJ1-3. CDR3 size: 17 residues. CDR1 DFQATT and CDR2 SNEGSKA come from the germline V gene (reference sequence). CDR3 loop: CSARDTGAGRAGNTIYF.

V usage is TRBV9 and J usage is TRBJ2-2; TCRdb indicates TRBD1, and absent DNA this call remains unverified. The CDR3 is 13 amino acids. Germline V gene lookup returns CDR1 SGDLS and CDR2 YYNGEE. The CDR3 loop reads CASSVVGAGELFF. The full variable domain, its missing parts supplied by reference TRBV9 and TRBJ2-2, is DSGVTQTPKHLITATGQRVTLRCSPRSGDLSVYWYQQSLDQGLQFLIQYYNGEERAKGNILERFSAQQFPDLHSELNLSSLELGDSALYFCASSVVGAGELFFGEGSRLTVL.

This chain connects TRBV7-8 to TRBJ1-3; TCRdb selects TRBD1, and the lack of DNA leaves this call unchecked. This CDR3 contains 16 residues. Germline CDR1 reads SGHVS; CDR2 reads FQNEAQ. CDR3 protein: CASSLVNRDSGNTIYF.

The chain has TRBV10-3 and TRBJ1-1; with no DNA, the TCRdb D assignment of TRBD1 cannot be verified. Germline V CDR1 and CDR2: ENHRY, SYGVKD. CDR3 length: 11 amino acids. The CDR3 sequence: CASRTGTEAFF.

This sequence joins TRBV7-2 and TRBJ2-1; the D call from TCRdb, TRBD1, cannot be confirmed without DNA. The CDR3 runs 14 residues. From germline, CDR1 is SGHTA and CDR2 FQGNSA. The chain's CDR3 is CASSLAGGLLRGFF.

The CDR3 loop reads CASSGRLRKRVDQPQHF. This chain links TRBV28 with TRBJ1-5. CDR3 length equals 17 residues. Germline V gene data show CDR1 as MDHEN and CDR2 as SYDVKM.

The chain couples TRBV12-3 or TRBV12-4 to TRBJ2-7. This CDR3 is built from 13 residues. Here the CDR3 reads CASRTLGHYEQYF.

The chain recombines TRBV4-1 with TRBJ1-5; no DNA is available, so the TRBD1 call from TCRdb remains unchecked. The CDR3 consists of 16 residues. Germline lookup yields CDR1 MGHRA and CDR2 YSYEKL. Here the CDR3 reads CASSQRGTGTNQPQHF.

The V and J genes are TRBV6-2 or TRBV6-3 and TRBJ2-7; TCRdb outputs TRBD2, but without DNA this stays unchecked. Germline CDR1 is MNHEY and CDR2 is SVGEGT. There are 15 residues in the CDR3. The CDR3 here is CASSLAGGLSYEQYF.

In terms of frequency, this clonotype is medium-sized. The gene calls are TRBV5-1 and TRBJ2-7; the TRBD2 assignment by TCRdb is unverifiable without DNA. The CDR3 covers 18 residues. The germline V gene encodes CDR1 SGHRS and CDR2 YFSETQ. CDR3: CASSLETSGGVPVYEQYF.

V usage is TRBV29-1 and J usage is TRBJ2-2; TCRdb names TRBD2, which stays unverified in the absence of DNA. Germline V lookup: CDR1 SQVTM, CDR2 ANQGSEA. The CDR3 length is 14 residues. The CDR3 protein is CSGKGGEDTGELFF.